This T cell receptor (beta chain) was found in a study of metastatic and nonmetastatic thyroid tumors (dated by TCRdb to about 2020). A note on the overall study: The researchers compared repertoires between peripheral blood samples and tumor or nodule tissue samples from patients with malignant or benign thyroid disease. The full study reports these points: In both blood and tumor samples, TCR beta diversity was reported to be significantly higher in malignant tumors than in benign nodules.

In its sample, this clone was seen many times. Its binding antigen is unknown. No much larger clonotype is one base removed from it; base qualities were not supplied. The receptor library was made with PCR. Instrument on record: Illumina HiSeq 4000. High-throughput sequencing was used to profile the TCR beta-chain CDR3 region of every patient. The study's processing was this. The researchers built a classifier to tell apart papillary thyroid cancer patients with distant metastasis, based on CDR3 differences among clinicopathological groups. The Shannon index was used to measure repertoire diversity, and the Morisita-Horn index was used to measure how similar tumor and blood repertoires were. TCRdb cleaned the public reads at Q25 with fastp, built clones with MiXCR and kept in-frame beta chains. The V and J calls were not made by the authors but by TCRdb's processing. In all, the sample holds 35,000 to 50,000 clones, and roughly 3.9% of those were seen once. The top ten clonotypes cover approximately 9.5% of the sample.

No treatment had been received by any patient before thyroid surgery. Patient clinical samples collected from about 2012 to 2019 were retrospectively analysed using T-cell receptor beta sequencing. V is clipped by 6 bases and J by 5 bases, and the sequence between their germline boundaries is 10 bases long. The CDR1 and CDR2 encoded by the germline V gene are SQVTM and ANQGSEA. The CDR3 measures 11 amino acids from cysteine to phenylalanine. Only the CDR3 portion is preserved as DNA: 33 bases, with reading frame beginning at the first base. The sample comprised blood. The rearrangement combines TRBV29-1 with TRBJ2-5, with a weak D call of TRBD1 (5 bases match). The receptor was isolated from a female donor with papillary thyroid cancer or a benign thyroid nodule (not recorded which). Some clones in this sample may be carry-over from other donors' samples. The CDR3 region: CSVSNRETQYF. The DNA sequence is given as TGCAGCGTGTCCAACAGGGAGACCCAGTACTTC. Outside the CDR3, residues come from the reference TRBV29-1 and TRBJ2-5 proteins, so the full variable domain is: SAVISQKPSRDICQRGTSLTIQCQVDSQVTMMFWYRQQPGQSLTLIATANQGSEATYESGFVIDKFPISRPNLTFSTLTVSNMSPEDSSIYLCSVSNRETQYFGPGTRLLVL.